Following are 9 T cell receptor beta chains from one sample sequenced in a study of response to subunit inactivated influenza vaccine. TCRdb called the RT-PCR reads again in MiXCR, with one record for every CDR3 protein. The table shows about 540,000 distinct CDR3 sequences, with 20% to 25% occurring only once. These same records also appear under a second study, on T cells expressing NK-cell markers. That source notes: Production of TCR beta cDNA relied on 5'RACE template switching with UMIs.

The source material was CD4+ T cells sorted from PBMCs, sampled 12 days after vaccination. The source is a man aged 50 to 60 who received an inactivated influenza vaccine.

This clonotype was counted between two and nine times. The chain employs TRBV18 and TRBJ2-5; TRBD2 agrees at 8 bases. Germline CDR1 reads KGHSH; CDR2 reads LQKENI. V shed 1 base and J 5 bases; nucleotides not matched to a gene: 9. The length of the CDR3 is 16 residues. The CDR3 DNA reads as TGTGCCAGCTCACCACGGCCCGGGAGGGCAGGGGAGACCCAGTACTTC. This encodes CASSPRPGRAGETQYF.

This chain joins TRBV30 and TRBJ2-3; D unclear. The CDR3 consists of 13 residues. Trimming took off 0 bases at V and 0 bases at J, with 4 bases between the two ends. Germline V CDR1 and CDR2: GTSNPN, SVGIG (reference sequence). The CDR3 sequence: CAWSVPSTDTQYF. The CDR3 region has the DNA TGTGCCTGGAGTGTACCTAGCACAGATACGCAGTATTTT.

The rearrangement joins TRBV15 to TRBJ2-7; 7 nucleotides agree with TRBD2. This CDR3 spans 14 amino acids. V dropped 5 bases and J dropped 5; count of bases not matched to a gene: 9. CDR1 LNHNV and CDR2 YYDKDF come from the germline V gene (reference sequence). The chain's CDR3 is CATSRRLATNEQYF. CDR3 DNA: TGTGCCACCAGCCGGCGACTAGCCACGAACGAGCAGTACTTC. The variable domain in full, completed from reference TRBV15 and TRBJ2-7, reads DAMVIQNPRYQVTQFGKPVTLSCSQTLNHNVMYWYQQKSSQAPKLLFHYYDKDFNNEADTPDNFQSRRPNTSFCFLDIRSPGLGDTAMYLCATSRRLATNEQYFGPGTRLTVT.

The V call is TRBV6-2 or TRBV6-3, the J call TRBJ2-6; 10 bases fit TRBD1. The ends lost 2 bases at V and 2 bases at J; junction bases unmatched: 3. This CDR3 has 17 residues. The germline V gene encodes CDR1 MNHEY and CDR2 SVGEGT. CDR3 amino acids: CASSYGTGVAGANVLTF. The CDR3 DNA sequence: TGTGCCAGCAGTTACGGGACAGGGGTTGCTGGGGCCAACGTCCTGACTTTC.

The CDR3 here is CSARDFKGQGAEEQYF. CDR3 nucleotide sequence: TGCAGTGCTAGAGATTTTAAGGGACAGGGGGCTGAGGAGCAGTACTTC. The chain has TRBV20-1 and TRBJ2-7, with TRBD1 matching 12 bases. Germline V gene data show CDR1 as DFQATT and CDR2 as SNEGSKA (reference sequence). V lost 0 bases and J lost 7; bases outside the gene matches: 10. This CDR3 comprises 16 residues.

This clonotype has more than one count but fewer than ten. The chain employs TRBV5-4 and TRBJ2-5, with 9 nucleotides matching TRBD1. With 5 bases clipped from V and 3 bases from J, the junction kept 8 bases outside the gene matches. This CDR3 has 15 amino acids. Germline lookup yields CDR1 SGHNT and CDR2 YYREEE (reference sequence). CDR3 in amino acids: CASRKGQGSKETQYF. CDR3 DNA: TGTGCCAGCAGGAAAGGACAGGGGAGCAAAGAGACCCAGTACTTC.

The genes are TRBV7-9 and TRBJ1-5; D gene ambiguous. Germline lookup yields CDR1 SEHNR and CDR2 FQNEAQ (reference sequence). There are 15 residues in the CDR3. The ends were cut back, 2 bases at V and 0 bases at J, with 8 bases in the middle. CDR3 coding DNA: TGTGCCAGCAGCTTAAACGGCCATAGCAATCAGCCCCAGCATTTT. Translating it yields CASSLNGHSNQPQHF.

This clonotype was recorded many times. This sequence joins TRBV12-3 or TRBV12-4 and TRBJ2-5, with D hard to call. The CDR3 totals 12 residues. V gave up 2 bases and J gave up 2 bases, with 3 bases separating them. CDR3 sequence: CASSLKQETQYF. The DNA of the CDR3 is TGTGCCAGCAGTTTAAAGCAAGAGACCCAGTACTTC.

This clonotype was found a few times. V usage is TRBV28 and J usage is TRBJ2-7, with D hard to call. CDR1 and CDR2 (germline): MDHEN, SYDVKM. Trimming left V 4 bases short and J 2 bases short, with 15 bases between. The length of the CDR3 is 15 residues. CDR3 DNA: TGTGCCAGCAGTTCGCGCCAAAACAGTACCTACGAGCAGTACTTC. This sequence encodes CASSSRQNSTYEQYF.